Frequency places the clone carrying this TCR beta chain as large. Its cognate antigen is unknown. This sample was included in a study of CXCR3-negative and CXCR3-positive naive CD8 T cells. The overall study: Per library, roughly 1.6 +/- 0.3 million reads; roughly 130 million TRB reads overall. Findings and limits, study-wide: Naive cells positive for CXCR3 carried more hydrophobic TRB CDR3s than CXCR3-negative ones. Memory cells differed in TRBV-TRBJ usage, but naive CXCR3-negative and CXCR3-positive cells had similar usage. Cryopreserved cells showed partially decreased CXCR3 expression, and most assays used fresh PBMCs.

Germline values: CDR1 ENHRY, CDR2 SYGVKD. This CDR3 comprises 12 residues. All TRB cDNA libraries came from 5' RACE performed with UMI labels. TCRdb processed the 5' RACE reads again and assigns one entry to each CDR3 protein, with no DNA. The sample table sets out 5,000 to 6,500 distinct CDR3 sequences. CD45RO-CCR7+CD27+CD95- defined naive CD8+ T cells. The sequencing input was naive CXCR3+ CD8+ T cells from blood. Specified subset: CD45RO-CCR7+CD27+CD95- naive CD8+ T cells expressing CXCR3 (TNR3+). This clonotype originated in a human donor in good health. Some clones in this sample may be carry-over from other donors' samples. The genes are TRBV10-3 and TRBJ2-4; no DNA is available, so the TRBD1 call from TCRdb remains unchecked. The CDR3 spells CAIGQSKNIQYF.